Below are 32 T cell receptor beta chains sequenced from a single sample in a study of regulatory T cells in long-lasting Graves disease. Arm-PCR of CDR3 regions with iRepertoire HTBI primers generated TCR beta libraries. TCRdb re-analysed the multiplex PCR reads in MiXCR, keeping a single row per CDR3 protein. The profile shows about 530,000 distinct CDR3 sequences, 15% to 20% of them singletons. Time point denoted: newly diagnosed GD, antithyroid drugs for less than 3 months. Scientists built the TCR library using RNA that was extracted from PBMCs. The same sample was also used in a study of T cells in Graves' hyperthyroidism and ophthalmopathy.

Sample: peripheral blood mononuclear cells (PBMCs), taken at new diagnosis, from a patient treated with antithyroid drugs. All receptors come from a woman aged 40-65 years with Graves disease.

The CDR3, as DNA: TGTGCCAGCAGTTCCGGGACTAGCGGGGGGGACTACACAGATACGCAGTATTTT. Encoded protein: CASSSGTSGGDYTDTQYF. The rearrangement uses TRBV6-2 or TRBV6-3 and TRBJ2-3, with 16 bases matching TRBD2. Germline V CDR1 and CDR2: MNHEY, SVGEGT. Trimming at V came to 4 bases and at J to 2 bases, leaving 6 bases not matched to a gene. The CDR3 length is 18 residues.

This clonotype has a count of ten or more. This chain connects TRBV5-5 to TRBJ2-7; the D is unclear. The CDR3 is 12 residues long. V lost 4 bases and J lost 2, with 7 bases in between. Germline CDR1 and CDR2: SGHKS and YYEKEE (reference sequence). This CDR3 is CASSASPYEQYF. The CDR3 DNA reads TGTGCCAGCAGCGCGTCCCCCTACGAGCAGTACTTC.

This clonotype was seen more than once but under ten times. This rearrangement joins TRBV10-3 to TRBJ2-2; maybe TRBD2 (6 bases). The V end was cut by 6 bases, the J end by 0 bases, with 11 bases between. This CDR3 is built from 15 residues. Per germline, CDR1 ENHRY and CDR2 SYGVKD. CDR3 amino acids: CAIRPGTSNTGELFF. CDR3 DNA: TGTGCCATCAGACCCGGGACTTCGAACACCGGGGAGCTGTTTTTT.

This clonotype was found many times. The J gene is TRBJ2-1, the V gene TRBV7-3; possibly TRBD1 or TRBD2 for D (5 bases each). Between the trimmed V and J ends, which lost 5 bases and 6 bases, there was a span of 17 bases. Germline V gene lookup returns CDR1 SGHTA and CDR2 FQGTGA. CDR3 length equals 15 residues. The CDR3 region is CASSQRLAGGNEQFF. The CDR3 DNA sequence: TGTGCCAGCAGCCAGAGGCTAGCTGGGGGCAATGAGCAGTTCTTC.

This clonotype was counted many times. The J gene is TRBJ1-4, the V gene TRBV3-1, with 7 bases matching TRBD1. This CDR3 is 14 amino acids long. CDR1 and CDR2 from the germline V gene are LGHDT and YNNKEL (reference sequence). The V gene end was trimmed by 3 bases and the J gene end by 10 bases; junction bases not matched to a gene: 8. The CDR3 loop reads CASSHLEGASKLFF. As DNA, the CDR3 is TGTGCCAGCAGCCATTTGGAGGGGGCGTCAAAACTGTTTTTT.

This clonotype was seen a handful of times. This may be a read error: a much more frequent sequence differs by one nucleotide. V and J are TRBV12-3 or TRBV12-4 and TRBJ1-1; 7 bases are shared with TRBD1. This CDR3 has 15 amino acids. With 10 bases clipped from V and 4 bases from J, the junction kept 15 bases outside the gene matches. Here the CDR3 reads CATQDIGGEGTEAFF. The CDR3 coding sequence is TGTGCCACCCAAGATATAGGGGGCGAGGGCACTGAAGCTTTCTTT.

The V call is TRBV20-1, the J call TRBJ1-3; D ambiguous. The germline V gene encodes CDR1 DFQATT and CDR2 SNEGSKA (reference sequence). CDR3 length equals 12 residues. V was clipped by 6 bases and J by 4 bases, with 10 bases between them. CDR3 coding DNA: TGCAGTGCCCCGGTGTGGGGAAACACCATATATTTT. This translates into CSAPVWGNTIYF.

At least ten counts were recorded for this clonotype. This chain links TRBV20-1 with TRBJ2-1; D possibly corresponds to TRBD2 (5 bases). V lost 6 bases and J 2 bases, leaving 14 bases between the germline ends. Per germline, CDR1 DFQATT and CDR2 SNEGSKA (reference sequence). The CDR3 sequence is 14 residues long. For the CDR3, the DNA is TGCAGTGCCAGCGAGGGCGTCGCCTACAATGAGCAGTTCTTC. Translation: CSASEGVAYNEQFF.

At least ten counts were recorded for this clonotype. The chain couples TRBV3-1 to TRBJ2-7, with a tentative D call TRBD1 (6 bases). The germline V gene encodes CDR1 LGHDT and CDR2 YNNKEL (reference sequence). V lost 1 base and J lost 6, with 16 bases in between. The CDR3 totals 15 residues. CDR3 nucleotide sequence: TGTGCCAGCAGCCAAGCCTCGACAGGTTTACGCGAGCAGTACTTC. It yields the protein CASSQASTGLREQYF.

In its sample, this clonotype was seen many times. V gene TRBV2 combines with J gene TRBJ2-2; D remains ambiguous. This CDR3 contains 15 residues. Trimming cost V 1 base and J 0 bases, with 6 bases left between them. The germline gives CDR1 SNHLY, CDR2 FYNNEI. The CDR3 loop reads CASSEEGTNTGELFF. The CDR3 DNA is TGTGCCAGCAGTGAAGAGGGTACGAACACCGGGGAGCTGTTTTTT.

This clonotype was found many times. The CDR3: CASSPPPGTSGPNEQFF. The CDR3 region has the DNA TGTGCCAGCAGTCCCCCCCCCGGGACTAGCGGACCCAATGAGCAGTTCTTC. This rearrangement joins TRBV6-1 to TRBJ2-1; 11 nucleotides line up with TRBD2. Germline V gives CDR1 MNHNS, CDR2 SASEGT. CDR3 length: 17 amino acids. J gave up 6 bases and V 5 bases, and 12 bases lay outside the gene matches.

The chain carries TRBV2 and TRBJ2-4; 7 nucleotides line up with TRBD1. The CDR3 has 16 residues. V lost 7 bases, J lost 0 bases, and 9 bases stayed unmatched. Germline V gives CDR1 SNHLY, CDR2 FYNNEI. For the CDR3, the DNA is TGTGCCAGCAATCGACAGGGTCCGATAGCCAAAAACATTCAGTACTTC. This encodes CASNRQGPIAKNIQYF.

This clonotype was counted only a few times. The chain's CDR3 is CASSSPTHNEQFF. As DNA, the CDR3 is TGTGCCAGCAGCTCGCCGACCCACAATGAGCAGTTCTTC. The chain combines TRBV11-3 with TRBJ2-1; the D is unclear. V lost 4 bases to trimming and J lost 5 bases, with 9 bases between them. This CDR3 has 13 residues. Germline V CDR1 and CDR2: SGHNT, YENEEA.

This clonotype was picked up many times. The chain employs TRBV18 and TRBJ1-1; D might be TRBD1 (6 bases). V was cut by 5 bases and J by 4 bases, with 11 bases left in between. Germline V gene sequence: CDR1 KGHSH, CDR2 LQKENI. The CDR3 contains 13 residues. CDR3 nucleotide sequence: TGTGCCAGCTCAGTGGACAGACTCACTGAAGCTTTCTTT. It yields the protein CASSVDRLTEAFF.

To note about this clonotype: A read error may be the cause here, since a much bigger clone is one base away. The CDR3 DNA sequence: TGTGCCAACAGGGGGGGACAGGGGACTCGGACCGGGGAACTGTTTTTT. Translation gives CANRGGQGTRTGELFF. This rearrangement joins TRBV2 to TRBJ2-2; TRBD1 matches at 10 bases. This CDR3 is built from 16 residues. CDR1 and CDR2 (germline): SNHLY, FYNNEI.

This chain uses TRBV18 with TRBJ2-7, with 7 positions matching TRBD1. Per germline, CDR1 KGHSH and CDR2 LQKENI. Trimming cost V 4 bases and J 3 bases; bases outside gene matches: 6. This CDR3 is 14 amino acids long. CDR3 sequence (DNA): TGTGCCAGCTCACACTGGGACAGTGACTACGAGCAGTACTTC. Translated, it gives CASSHWDSDYEQYF.

This clonotype was counted between two and nine times. The chain combines TRBV7-9 with TRBJ1-2, with D perhaps matching TRBD1 (6 bases). V shed 8 bases and J shed 2 bases, with 6 bases lying between them. Germline CDR1 reads SEHNR; CDR2 reads FQNEAQ (reference sequence). The CDR3 is made up of 11 amino acids. The CDR3 is CASGTNYGYTF. The CDR3 DNA reads as TGTGCCAGCGGGACAAACTATGGCTACACCTTC.

This clonotype was detected ten times or more. V and J are TRBV5-1 and TRBJ2-2; D gene ambiguous. This CDR3 is built from 13 residues. V dropped 2 bases and J dropped 5 bases, with 7 bases sitting between them. CDR1 is SGHRS and CDR2 is YFSETQ in the germline V gene. In DNA, the CDR3 is TGCGCCAGCAGCTTCTCAGAGACCGGGGAGCTGTTTTTT. This gives the protein CASSFSETGELFF.

This clonotype has a count of ten or more. The chain uses TRBV7-6 and TRBJ2-7; 9 bases agree with TRBD1. This CDR3 has 14 amino acids. The ends lost 5 bases at V and 5 bases at J; junction bases unmatched: 7. Germline assignment: CDR1 SGHVS and CDR2 FNYEAQ. The CDR3 sequence: CASSIGTGLDEQYF. CDR3 nucleotides: TGTGCCAGCAGCATTGGGACAGGGCTGGACGAGCAGTACTTC.

This clonotype was recorded many times. The rearrangement links TRBV30 to TRBJ2-5; D may be TRBD2 (7 bases). Germline V gene sequence: CDR1 GTSNPN, CDR2 SVGIG (reference sequence). Trimming took off 4 bases at V and 4 bases at J, with 19 bases between the two ends. This CDR3 is built from 15 residues. CDR3 residues: CAWNRGGGGGETQYF. CDR3 nucleotides: TGTGCCTGGAACAGAGGCGGGGGCGGGGGAGAGACCCAGTACTTC.

This sequence joins TRBV30 and TRBJ1-5; no definite D call. From germline, CDR1 is GTSNPN and CDR2 SVGIG (reference sequence). The V gene lost 0 bases and the J gene lost 0 bases, with 6 bases spanning the gap. The CDR3 sequence is 14 residues long. CDR3 bases: TGTGCCTGGAGTGTACTTCATAGCAATCAGCCCCAGCATTTT. This translates into CAWSVLHSNQPQHF.

This clonotype was picked up many times. This chain joins TRBV30 and TRBJ1-3; D is uncertain. V gave up 5 bases and J gave up 0 bases, with 11 bases separating them. The CDR3 runs 14 residues. Germline assignment: CDR1 GTSNPN and CDR2 SVGIG (reference sequence). CDR3 coding DNA: TGTGCCTGGGATGGCAGGAGCTCTGGAAACACCATATATTTT. This encodes CAWDGRSSGNTIYF.

There are a few counts of this clonotype. The chain links TRBV20-1 to TRBJ2-1; 8 bases fit TRBD1. Germline V gene lookup returns CDR1 DFQATT and CDR2 SNEGSKA (reference sequence). The CDR3 extends over 14 amino acids. V trimming: 1 base; J trimming: 9 bases; junction bases outside the gene matches: 8. The CDR3 sequence: CSARGGQGSGEQFF. DNA for the CDR3: TGCAGTGCTAGAGGTGGACAGGGCAGTGGTGAGCAGTTCTTC.

This clonotype appeared many times. V gene TRBV3-1 combines with J gene TRBJ2-5; D possibly corresponds to TRBD1 (5 bases). The CDR3 covers 14 residues. The V and J ends lost 5 bases and 2 bases respectively, with 12 bases between them. In germline, CDR1 is LGHDT, CDR2 YNNKEL (reference sequence). The chain's CDR3 is CASSYRQKQETQYF. The CDR3 coding sequence is TGTGCCAGCAGCTACCGACAGAAACAAGAGACCCAGTACTTC.

In this sample, this clonotype turned up once. Given the absence of the conserved phenylalanine or tryptophan at the CDR3 end, a read error is likely. This sequence joins TRBV6-1 and TRBJ1-1; 7 nucleotides match TRBD1. Germline values: CDR1 MNHNS, CDR2 SASEGT. The CDR3 totals 11 residues. Trimming cost V 6 bases and J 9 bases; bases outside gene matches: 4. DNA for the CDR3: TGTGCCAGCAGCCTGACAGGGAAAGCTTTCCTT. Amino acid sequence: CASSLTGKAFL.

This clonotype showed up many times. This chain links TRBV3-1 with TRBJ1-3, with no clear D. Per the germline V gene, CDR1 is LGHDT and CDR2 is YNNKEL (reference sequence). The CDR3 has 11 amino acids. Between the trimmed V and J ends, which lost 1 base and 9 bases, there was a span of 4 bases. CDR3 DNA: TGTGCCAGCAGCCAAGGGAGCACCATATATTTT. Translated, it gives CASSQGSTIYF. The whole variable domain, filled in from reference TRBV3-1 and TRBJ1-3, reads DTAVSQTPKYLVTQMGNDKSIKCEQNLGHDTMYWYKQDSKKFLKIMFSYNNKELIINETVPNRFSPKSPDKAHLNLHINSLELGDSAVYFCASSQGSTIYFGEGSWLTVV.

Points on this clonotype: A much larger clonotype is one base distant, so this may be a read error. The rearrangement joins TRBV12-3 or TRBV12-4 to TRBJ2-2, with D maybe TRBD1 (7 bases). The CDR3 has 16 residues. V shed 6 bases and J shed 7 bases, with 21 bases lying between them. The CDR3 region has the DNA TGTGCCAGCAGAAAGCGCAGGGGGGCGATTGACGGGGAGCTGTTTTTT. Amino acids: CASRKRRGAIDGELFF.

This clonotype was detected many times. The chain combines TRBV11-3 with TRBJ2-7, with D perhaps matching TRBD2 (5 bases). The CDR3 covers 12 residues. Germline V gene lookup returns CDR1 SGHNT and CDR2 YENEEA. V lost 0 bases and J lost 7, with 7 bases in between. DNA for the CDR3: TGTGCCAGCAGCTTAGATTCGGGGGAGCAGTACTTC. Translation gives CASSLDSGEQYF.

This clonotype was detected many times. An end of the junction differs from the germline gene, which may be a read error. The chain carries TRBV5-5 and TRBJ2-3, with D tentatively TRBD2 (7 bases). Germline assignment: CDR1 SGHKS and CDR2 YYEKEE (reference sequence). This CDR3 is 14 amino acids long. For the CDR3, the DNA is TGCGCCAGCACACCGAACGGGGGGCTAGATACGCAGTATTTT. As protein: CASTPNGGLDTQYF. Together with reference TRBV5-5 and TRBJ2-3, the CDR3 gives the full variable domain: DAGVTQSPTHLIKTRGQQVTLRCSPISGHKSVSWYQQVLGQGPQFIFQYYEKEERGRGNFPDRFSARQFPNYSSELNVNALLLGDSALYLCASTPNGGLDTQYFGPGTRLTVL.

This clonotype was observed at least ten times. V and J are TRBV2 and TRBJ1-5; D unclear. CDR3 length equals 16 residues. CDR1 is SNHLY and CDR2 is FYNNEI in the germline V gene. V lost 7 bases and J 7 bases, leaving 23 bases between the germline ends. CDR3 loop: CASTENEGRAGQPQHF. CDR3 DNA: TGTGCCAGCACCGAAAACGAGGGTCGGGCGGGACAGCCCCAGCATTTT.

There are a few counts of this clonotype. The rearrangement joins TRBV9 to TRBJ1-2, with 7 bases lining up with TRBD1. Germline trimming cut 3 bases from V and 7 bases from J; bases unmatched to any gene: 12. CDR3 size: 15 residues. The germline CDR1 and CDR2 sequences are SGDLS and YYNGEE. The CDR3 DNA is TGTGCCAGCAGCGAGGGGACAGTAGGCTCTGCTGGCTACACCTTC. Protein product: CASSEGTVGSAGYTF.

This chain connects TRBV2 to TRBJ2-2; D is unclear. This CDR3 spans 15 amino acids. Germline CDR1 and CDR2: SNHLY and FYNNEI. V was pared by 2 bases and J by 3 bases, with 10 bases between. The CDR3 reads CASSELDPDTGELFF. As DNA, the CDR3 is TGTGCCAGCAGTGAACTGGACCCCGACACCGGGGAGCTGTTTTTT.